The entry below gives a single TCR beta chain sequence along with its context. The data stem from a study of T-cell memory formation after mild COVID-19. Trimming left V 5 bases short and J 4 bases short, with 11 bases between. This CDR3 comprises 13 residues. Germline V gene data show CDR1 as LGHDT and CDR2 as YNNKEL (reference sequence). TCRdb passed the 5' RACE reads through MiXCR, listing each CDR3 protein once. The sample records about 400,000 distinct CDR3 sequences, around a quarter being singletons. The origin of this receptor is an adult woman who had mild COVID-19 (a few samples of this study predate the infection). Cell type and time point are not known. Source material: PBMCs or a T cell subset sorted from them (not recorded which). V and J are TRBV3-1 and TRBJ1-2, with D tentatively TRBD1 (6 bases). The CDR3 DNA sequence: TGTGCCAGCAGCTTAAGGGACACCTATGGCTACACCTTC. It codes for CASSLRDTYGYTF. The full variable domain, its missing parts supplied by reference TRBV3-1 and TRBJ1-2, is DTAVSQTPKYLVTQMGNDKSIKCEQNLGHDTMYWYKQDSKKFLKIMFSYNNKELIINETVPNRFSPKSPDKAHLNLHINSLELGDSAVYFCASSLRDTYGYTFGSGTRLTVV.